This T cell receptor (beta chain) was retrieved from a study of CD8 T cells in ankylosing spondylitis. With 0 bases clipped from V and 6 bases from J, the junction kept 10 bases outside the gene matches. Per the germline V gene, CDR1 is SGDLS and CDR2 is YYNGEE. CDR3 length: 17 amino acids. Study observations and caveats: A TCR beta motif made of several highly homologous variants seemed typical of ankylosing spondylitis blood. Within peripheral blood, clones linked to disease were CD8+ and relatively rare.

This clonotype has at least ten counts. Its antigen is not known. By quantitative 5'-RACE with molecular barcodes, the TCR beta libraries were made. TCRdb re-derived calls from the 5' RACE reads in MiXCR, one entry per CDR3 protein. Of about 15,000 distinct CDR3 sequences in the sample, around 2.8% were seen once. This TCR was recovered from a male donor with ankylosing spondylitis or in good health (not recorded which). The chain carries TRBV9 and TRBJ2-2, with 8 bases that match TRBD2. Source material: blood, either unsorted or a sorted T cell fraction (not recorded which). For the CDR3, the DNA is TGTGCCAGCAGCGTAGCTACGGGGGGGGCCCCCCCCGGGGAGCTGTTTTTT. It translates to CASSVATGGAPPGELFF.